A single sample gave rise to the 7 T cell receptor beta chains below, sequenced in a study of shared clonotypes between healthy human individuals. Assay: immunoSEQ multiplex PCR; the TCRdb copy retains only in-frame clones and omits some. Of roughly 2,300,000 clones in the sample, under 95% were seen once. The specimen sequenced was naive CD4+ T cells from PBMCs. Subset defined: CD45RA+ positively selected. The receptors shown here come from a man aged 18 to 29 in good health. Some clones in this sample may be carry-over from other donors' samples.

The rearrangement uses TRBV18 and TRBJ2-1; D is perhaps TRBD2 (5 bases). Per the germline V gene, CDR1 is KGHSH and CDR2 is LQKENI. Trimming shortened V by 3 bases and J by 14 bases, and 5 bases separated the two germline ends. The CDR3 has 9 amino acids. CDR3: CASSPGEFF. In DNA form, the CDR3 reads TGTGCCAGCTCACCCGGGGAGTTCTTC.

The chain is built from TRBV30 and TRBJ1-4; 12 positions match TRBD1. Germline-derived CDR1 and CDR2 are GTSNPN and SVGIG (reference sequence). V was pared by 5 bases and J by 8 bases, with 6 bases of the junction left unmatched. CDR3 size: 14 residues. The CDR3 here is CAWGTGGGREKLFF. The CDR3 bases are TGTGCCTGGGGGACAGGGGGCGGTCGGGAAAAACTGTTTTTT.

The chain links TRBV7-2 to TRBJ2-5, with D tentatively TRBD2 (5 bases). The CDR3 length is 14 residues. Germline CDR1 SGHTA, CDR2 FQGNSA. Between the trimmed V and J ends, which lost 5 bases and 4 bases, there was a span of 14 bases. The DNA for the CDR3 is TGTGCCAGCAGCCCGGCCGGGATCCCAGAGACCCAGTACTTC. Protein sequence: CASSPAGIPETQYF.

This clone was counted a single time. The rearrangement links TRBV15 to TRBJ1-1; 8 nucleotides line up with TRBD1. V was clipped by 0 bases and J by 6 bases; unmatched bases: 6. The CDR3 consists of 15 residues. Germline CDR1 and CDR2: LNHNV and YYDKDF (reference sequence). The CDR3 loop reads CATSRDTGGTAEAFF. CDR3 nucleotides: TGTGCCACCAGCAGAGATACAGGGGGAACAGCTGAAGCTTTCTTT.

J is TRBJ2-2 and V is TRBV9; no clear D gene. Per germline, CDR1 SGDLS and CDR2 YYNGEE. The CDR3 sequence is 14 residues long. Trimming took 2 bases from V and 4 from J, leaving 9 bases between them. The CDR3 loop is CASSVTSSTGELFF. Written as DNA, the CDR3 is TGTGCCAGCAGCGTCACCTCGAGCACCGGGGAGCTGTTTTTT.

J is TRBJ2-2 and V is TRBV11-3, with D perhaps TRBD1 or TRBD2 (6 bases each). Germline-derived CDR1 and CDR2 are SGHNT and YENEEA. CDR3 length: 16 amino acids. The V gene lost 5 bases and the J gene lost 3 bases, with 16 bases spanning the gap. The CDR3 DNA reads as TGTGCCAGCAGCCTTAATTGGGGGGCGTACACCGGGGAGCTGTTTTTT. Amino acid sequence: CASSLNWGAYTGELFF. The complete variable domain, with remaining parts taken from reference TRBV11-3 and TRBJ2-2, reads EAGVVQSPRYKIIEKKQPVAFWCNPISGHNTLYWYLQNLGQGPELLIRYENEEAVDDSQLPKDRFSAERLKGVDSTLKIQPAELGDSAVYLCASSLNWGAYTGELFFGEGSRLTVL.

The chain joins TRBV4-3 to TRBJ2-3, with D hard to call. The CDR3 is made up of 13 amino acids. V dropped 5 bases and J dropped 4 bases, with 10 bases sitting between them. The germline V gene encodes CDR1 LGHNA and CDR2 YSLEER. CDR3 loop: CASSKEGSDTQYF. CDR3 sequence (DNA): TGCGCCAGCAGCAAGGAAGGGTCAGATACGCAGTATTTT.